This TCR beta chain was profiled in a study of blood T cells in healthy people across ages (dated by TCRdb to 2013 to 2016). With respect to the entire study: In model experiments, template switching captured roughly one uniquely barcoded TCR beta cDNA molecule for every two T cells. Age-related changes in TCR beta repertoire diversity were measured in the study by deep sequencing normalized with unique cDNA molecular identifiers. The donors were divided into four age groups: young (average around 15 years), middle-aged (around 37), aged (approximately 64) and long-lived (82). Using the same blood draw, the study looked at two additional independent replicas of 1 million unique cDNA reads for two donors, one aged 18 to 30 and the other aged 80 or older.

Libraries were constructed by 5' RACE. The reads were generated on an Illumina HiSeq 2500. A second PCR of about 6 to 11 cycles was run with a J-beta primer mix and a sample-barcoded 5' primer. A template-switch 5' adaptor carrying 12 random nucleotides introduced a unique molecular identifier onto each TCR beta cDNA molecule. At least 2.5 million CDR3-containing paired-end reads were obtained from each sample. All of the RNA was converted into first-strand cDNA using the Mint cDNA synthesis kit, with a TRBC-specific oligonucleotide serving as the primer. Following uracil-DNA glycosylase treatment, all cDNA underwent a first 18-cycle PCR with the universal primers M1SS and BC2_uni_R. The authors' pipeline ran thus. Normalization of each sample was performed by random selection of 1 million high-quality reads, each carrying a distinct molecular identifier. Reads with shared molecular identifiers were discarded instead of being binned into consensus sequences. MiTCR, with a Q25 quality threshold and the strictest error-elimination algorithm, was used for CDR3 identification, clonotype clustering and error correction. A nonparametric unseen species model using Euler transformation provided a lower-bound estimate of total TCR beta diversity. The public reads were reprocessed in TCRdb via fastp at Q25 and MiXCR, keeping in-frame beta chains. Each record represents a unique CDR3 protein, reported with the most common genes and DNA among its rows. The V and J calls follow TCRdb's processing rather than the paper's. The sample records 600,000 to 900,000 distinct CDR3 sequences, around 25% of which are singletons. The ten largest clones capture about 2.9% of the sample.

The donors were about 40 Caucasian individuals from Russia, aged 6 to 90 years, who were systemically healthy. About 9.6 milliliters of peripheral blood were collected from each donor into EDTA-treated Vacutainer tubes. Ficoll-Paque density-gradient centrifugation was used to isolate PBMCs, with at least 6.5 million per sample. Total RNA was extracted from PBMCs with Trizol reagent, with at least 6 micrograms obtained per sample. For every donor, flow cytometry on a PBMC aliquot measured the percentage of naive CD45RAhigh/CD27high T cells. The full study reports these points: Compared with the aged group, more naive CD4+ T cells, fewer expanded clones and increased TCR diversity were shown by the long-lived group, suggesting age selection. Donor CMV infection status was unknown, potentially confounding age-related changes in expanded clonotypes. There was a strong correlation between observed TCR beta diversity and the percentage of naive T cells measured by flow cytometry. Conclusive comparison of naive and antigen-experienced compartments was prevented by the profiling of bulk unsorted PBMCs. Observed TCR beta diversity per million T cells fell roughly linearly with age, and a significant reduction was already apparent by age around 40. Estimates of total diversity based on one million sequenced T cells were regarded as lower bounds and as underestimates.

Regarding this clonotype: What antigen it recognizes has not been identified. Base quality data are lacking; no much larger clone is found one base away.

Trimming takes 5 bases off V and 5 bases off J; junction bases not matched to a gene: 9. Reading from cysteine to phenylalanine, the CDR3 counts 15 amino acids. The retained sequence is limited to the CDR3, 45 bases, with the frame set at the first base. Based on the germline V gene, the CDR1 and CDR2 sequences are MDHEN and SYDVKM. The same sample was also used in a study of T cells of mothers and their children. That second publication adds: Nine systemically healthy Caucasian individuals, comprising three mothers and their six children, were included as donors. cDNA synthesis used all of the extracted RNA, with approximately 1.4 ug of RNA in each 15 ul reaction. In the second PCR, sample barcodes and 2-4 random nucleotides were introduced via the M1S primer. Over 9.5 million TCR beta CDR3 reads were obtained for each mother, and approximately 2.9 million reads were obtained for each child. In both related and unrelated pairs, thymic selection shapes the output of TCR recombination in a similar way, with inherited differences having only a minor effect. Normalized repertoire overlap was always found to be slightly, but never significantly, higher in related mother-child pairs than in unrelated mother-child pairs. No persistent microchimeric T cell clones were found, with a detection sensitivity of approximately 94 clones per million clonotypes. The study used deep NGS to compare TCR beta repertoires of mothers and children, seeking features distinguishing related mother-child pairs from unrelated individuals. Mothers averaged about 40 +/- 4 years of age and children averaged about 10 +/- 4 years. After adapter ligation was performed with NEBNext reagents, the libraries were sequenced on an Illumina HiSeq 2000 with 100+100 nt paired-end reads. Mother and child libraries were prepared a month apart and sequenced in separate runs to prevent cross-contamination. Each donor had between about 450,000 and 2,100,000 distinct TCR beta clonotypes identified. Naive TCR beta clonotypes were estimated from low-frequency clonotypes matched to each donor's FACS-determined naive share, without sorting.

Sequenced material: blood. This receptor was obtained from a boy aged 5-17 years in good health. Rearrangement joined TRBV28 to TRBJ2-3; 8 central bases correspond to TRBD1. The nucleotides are TGTGCCAGCAGTCCTAGGACAGGGTCGGTAGATACGCAGTATTTT. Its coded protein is CASSPRTGSVDTQYF. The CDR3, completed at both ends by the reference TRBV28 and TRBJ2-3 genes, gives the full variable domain DVKVTQSSRYLVKRTGEKVFLECVQDMDHENMFWYRQDPGLGLRLIYFSYDVKMKEKGDIPEGYSVSREKKERFSLILESASTNQTSMYLCASSPRTGSVDTQYFGPGTRLTVL.